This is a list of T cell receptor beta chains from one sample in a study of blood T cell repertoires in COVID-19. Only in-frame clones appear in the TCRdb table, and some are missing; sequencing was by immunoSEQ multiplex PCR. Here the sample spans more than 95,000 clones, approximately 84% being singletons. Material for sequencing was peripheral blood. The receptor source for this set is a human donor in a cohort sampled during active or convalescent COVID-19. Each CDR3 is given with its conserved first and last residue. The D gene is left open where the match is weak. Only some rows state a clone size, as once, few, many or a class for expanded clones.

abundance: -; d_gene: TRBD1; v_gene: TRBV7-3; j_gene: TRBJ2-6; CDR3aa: CASSPQGQNSGANVLTF; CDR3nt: TGTGCCAGCAGCCCCCAGGGACAGAACTCTGGGGCCAACGTCCTGACTTTC
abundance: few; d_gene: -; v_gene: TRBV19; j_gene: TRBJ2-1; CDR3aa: CASSIKRQVTYNEQFF; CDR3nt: TGTGCCAGTAGTATTAAGCGGCAGGTGACCTACAATGAGCAGTTCTTC
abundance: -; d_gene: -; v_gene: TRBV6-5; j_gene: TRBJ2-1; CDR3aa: CASSYNRGFWNEQFF; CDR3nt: TGTGCCAGCAGTTACAACCGGGGGTTCTGGAATGAGCAGTTCTTC
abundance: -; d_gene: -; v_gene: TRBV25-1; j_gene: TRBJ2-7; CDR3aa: CASSVAGSHEQYF; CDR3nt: TGTGCCAGCAGTGTGGCTGGCTCCCACGAGCAGTACTTC
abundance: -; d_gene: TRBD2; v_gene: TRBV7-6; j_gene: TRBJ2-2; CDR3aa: CASSRGVGRDTGELFF; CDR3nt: TGTGCCAGCAGCCGGGGGGTCGGCCGAGACACCGGGGAGCTGTTTTTT
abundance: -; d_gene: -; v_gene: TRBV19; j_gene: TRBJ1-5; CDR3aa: CASSIDFPGPGRVGSNQPQHF; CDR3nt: TGTGCCAGTAGTATAGATTTTCCAGGGCCCGGTAGAGTCGGTAGCAATCAGCCCCAGCATTTT
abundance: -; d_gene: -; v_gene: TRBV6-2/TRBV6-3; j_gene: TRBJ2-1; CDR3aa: CASSYWLYNEQFF; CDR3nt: TGTGCCAGCAGTTACTGGCTTTACAATGAGCAGTTCTTC
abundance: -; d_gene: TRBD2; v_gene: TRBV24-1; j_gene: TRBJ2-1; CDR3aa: CATSDAAGTSFHEQFF; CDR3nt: TGTGCCACCAGTGATGCCGCCGGGACTAGCTTCCATGAGCAGTTCTTC
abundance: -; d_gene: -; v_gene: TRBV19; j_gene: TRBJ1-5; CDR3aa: CASRTAGVQPQHF; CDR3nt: TGTGCCAGTAGGACGGCTGGAGTTCAGCCCCAGCATTTT
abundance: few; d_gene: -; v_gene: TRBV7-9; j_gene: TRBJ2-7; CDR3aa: CASSLGARSYEQYF; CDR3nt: TGTGCCAGCAGCCTAGGGGCCCGGTCCTACGAGCAGTACTTC
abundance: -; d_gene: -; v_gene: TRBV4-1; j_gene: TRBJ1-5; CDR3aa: CASSQVPTANQPQHF; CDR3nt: TGCGCCAGCAGCCAAGTCCCCACAGCCAATCAGCCCCAGCATTTT
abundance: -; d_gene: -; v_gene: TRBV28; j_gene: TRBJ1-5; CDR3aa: CATRDRINQPQHF; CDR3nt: TGTGCCACCAGAGACAGGATCAATCAGCCCCAGCATTTT
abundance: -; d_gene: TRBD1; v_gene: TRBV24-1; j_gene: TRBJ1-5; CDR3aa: CAIGQGPDQPQHF; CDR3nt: TGTGCCATTGGACAGGGCCCCGATCAGCCCCAGCATTTT
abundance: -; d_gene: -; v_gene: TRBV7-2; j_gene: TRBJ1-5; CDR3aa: CASSLSAVGNQPQHF; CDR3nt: TGTGCCAGCAGCTTAAGTGCGGTAGGCAATCAGCCCCAGCATTTT
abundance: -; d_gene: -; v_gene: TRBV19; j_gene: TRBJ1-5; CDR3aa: CASSIDVSGQPQHF; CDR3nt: TGTGCCAGTAGTATAGATGTATCAGGGCAGCCCCAGCATTTT
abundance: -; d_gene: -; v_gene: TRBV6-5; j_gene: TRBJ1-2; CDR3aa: CASSHEQYGYTF; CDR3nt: TGTGCCAGCAGTCACGAACAATACGGCTACACCTTC
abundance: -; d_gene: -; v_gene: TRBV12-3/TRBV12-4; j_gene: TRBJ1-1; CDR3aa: CASSFGRGTEAFF; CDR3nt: TGTGCCAGCAGTTTTGGCAGGGGCACTGAAGCTTTCTTT
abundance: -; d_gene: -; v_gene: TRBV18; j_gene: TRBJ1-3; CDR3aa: CASSPLPGNSGNTIYF; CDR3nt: TGTGCCAGCTCACCACTCCCAGGGAACTCTGGAAACACCATATATTTT
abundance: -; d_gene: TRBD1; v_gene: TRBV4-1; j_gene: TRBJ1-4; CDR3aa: CASSPRDRQNEKLFF; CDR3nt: TGCGCCAGCAGCCCCCGGGACAGGCAGAATGAAAAACTGTTTTTT
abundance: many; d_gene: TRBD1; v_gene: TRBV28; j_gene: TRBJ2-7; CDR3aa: CASSPWGQSFGGYEQYF; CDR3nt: TGTGCCAGCAGTCCATGGGGACAGAGTTTTGGAGGTTACGAGCAGTACTTC
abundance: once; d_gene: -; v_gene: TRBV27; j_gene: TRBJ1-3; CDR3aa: CASSLSAGNGNTIYF; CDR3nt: TGTGCCAGCAGTTTATCCGCGGGGAATGGAAACACCATATATTTT
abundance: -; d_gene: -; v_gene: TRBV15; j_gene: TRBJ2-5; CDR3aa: CATSRARTQYF; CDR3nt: TGTGCCACCAGCCGCGCACGGACCCAGTACTTC
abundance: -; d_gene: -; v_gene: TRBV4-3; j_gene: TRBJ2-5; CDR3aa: CASSQDTVGRETQYF; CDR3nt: TGCGCCAGCAGCCAAGATACGGTGGGGAGGGAGACCCAGTACTTC
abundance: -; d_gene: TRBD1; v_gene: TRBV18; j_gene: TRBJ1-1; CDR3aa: CASSPPDRQNTEAFF; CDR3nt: TGTGCCAGCTCACCACCGGACAGGCAGAACACTGAAGCTTTCTTT
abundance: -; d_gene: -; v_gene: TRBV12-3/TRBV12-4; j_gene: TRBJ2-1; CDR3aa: CASSFIPNEQFF; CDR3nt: TGTGCCAGCAGTTTTATCCCCAATGAGCAGTTCTTC
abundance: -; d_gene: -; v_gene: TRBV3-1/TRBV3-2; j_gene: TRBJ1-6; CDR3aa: CASSSVRGRNSPLHF; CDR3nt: TGTGCCAGCAGTTCCGTTAGGGGCAGGAATTCACCCCTCCACTTT
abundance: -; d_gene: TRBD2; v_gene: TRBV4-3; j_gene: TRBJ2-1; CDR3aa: CASSQLAGGPHEQFF; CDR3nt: TGCGCCAGCAGCCAACTAGCGGGGGGGCCACATGAGCAGTTCTTC
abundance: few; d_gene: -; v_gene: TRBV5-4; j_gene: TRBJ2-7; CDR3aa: CASSLGAGRAGYEQYF; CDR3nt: TGTGCCAGCAGCTTGGGGGCAGGCAGGGCGGGATACGAGCAGTACTTC
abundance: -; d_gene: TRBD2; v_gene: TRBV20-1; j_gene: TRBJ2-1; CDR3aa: CSASGTPGGRHNEQFF; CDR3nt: TGCAGTGCTAGTGGAACCCCGGGGGGGCGGCACAATGAGCAGTTCTTC
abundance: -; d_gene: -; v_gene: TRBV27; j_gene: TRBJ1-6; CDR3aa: CASSSGYDYNSPLHF; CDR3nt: TGTGCCAGCAGTTCGGGATACGACTATAATTCACCCCTCCACTTT
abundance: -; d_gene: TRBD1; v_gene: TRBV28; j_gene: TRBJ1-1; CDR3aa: CASSDRGKGTEAFF; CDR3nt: TGTGCCAGCAGTGACAGGGGTAAAGGCACTGAAGCTTTCTTT
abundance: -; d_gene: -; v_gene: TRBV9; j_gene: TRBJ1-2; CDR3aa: CASSAGGGPSPFGYTF; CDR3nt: TGTGCCAGCAGCGCTGGGGGAGGGCCCTCTCCCTTCGGCTACACCTTC
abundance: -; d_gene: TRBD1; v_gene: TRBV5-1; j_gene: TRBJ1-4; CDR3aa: CASSGGQGVEKLFF; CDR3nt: TGCGCCAGCAGCGGGGGACAGGGGGTTGAAAAACTGTTTTTT
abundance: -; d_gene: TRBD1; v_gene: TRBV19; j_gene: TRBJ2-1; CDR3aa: CASSQYPGQGANNEQFF; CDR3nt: TGTGCCAGTAGCCAATATCCGGGACAGGGGGCGAACAATGAGCAGTTCTTC
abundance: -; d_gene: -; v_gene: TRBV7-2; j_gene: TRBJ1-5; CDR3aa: CASSLGGGRPQHF; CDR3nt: TGTGCCAGCAGCTTAGGGGGCGGAAGGCCCCAGCATTTT
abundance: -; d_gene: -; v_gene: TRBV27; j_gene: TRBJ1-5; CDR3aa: CASSLQNGNQPQHF; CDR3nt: TGTGCCAGCAGTTTGCAGAATGGCAATCAGCCCCAGCATTTT
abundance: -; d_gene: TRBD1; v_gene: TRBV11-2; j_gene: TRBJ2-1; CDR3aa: CASSLEDRSYNEQFF; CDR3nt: TGTGCCAGCAGCTTAGAGGACAGGTCCTACAATGAGCAGTTCTTC
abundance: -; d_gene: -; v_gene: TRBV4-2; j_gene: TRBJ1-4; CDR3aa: CASSQEGSAGKGEKLFF; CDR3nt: TGTGCCAGCAGCCAAGAGGGGTCAGCAGGGAAGGGTGAAAAACTGTTTTTT
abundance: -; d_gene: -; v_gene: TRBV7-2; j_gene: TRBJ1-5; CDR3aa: CASSFDSLNQPQHF; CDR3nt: TGTGCCAGCAGCTTCGACAGCCTAAATCAGCCCCAGCATTTT
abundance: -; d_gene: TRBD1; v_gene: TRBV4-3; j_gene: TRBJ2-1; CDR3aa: CASSQVRGGWEQFF; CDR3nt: TGCGCCAGCAGCCAAGTCCGAGGGGGCTGGGAGCAGTTCTTC
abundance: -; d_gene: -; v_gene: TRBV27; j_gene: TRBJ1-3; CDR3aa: CASSFSGQGGGNTIYF; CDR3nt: TGTGCCAGCAGTTTCTCCGGGCAGGGAGGCGGAAACACCATATATTTT
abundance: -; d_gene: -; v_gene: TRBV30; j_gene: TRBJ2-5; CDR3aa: CARRSVAQETQYF; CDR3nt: TGTGCCCGTAGGTCTGTAGCGCAAGAGACCCAGTACTTC
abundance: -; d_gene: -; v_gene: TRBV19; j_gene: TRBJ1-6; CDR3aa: CASSLRRGGGGNSPLHF; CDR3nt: TGTGCCAGTAGTCTACGGCGGGGGGGAGGCGGCAATTCACCCCTCCACTTT
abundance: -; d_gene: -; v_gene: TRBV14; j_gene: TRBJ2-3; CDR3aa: CASSPNTGTTSTDTQYF; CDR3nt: TGTGCCAGCAGCCCTAATACAGGGACAACTAGCACAGATACGCAGTATTTT
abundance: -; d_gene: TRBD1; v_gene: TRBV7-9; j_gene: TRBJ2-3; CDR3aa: CASSSALGQGWGTDTQYF; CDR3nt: TGTGCCAGCAGCTCCGCCCTCGGACAGGGCTGGGGCACAGATACGCAGTATTTT
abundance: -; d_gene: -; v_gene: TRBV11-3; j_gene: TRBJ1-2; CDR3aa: CASSSIGGGNYGYTF; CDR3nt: TGTGCCAGCAGCTCGATCGGCGGGGGGAACTATGGCTACACCTTC
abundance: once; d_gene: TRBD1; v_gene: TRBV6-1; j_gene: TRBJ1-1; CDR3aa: CASLQDRDTEAFF; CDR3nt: TGTGCCAGCCTACAGGACAGGGACACTGAAGCTTTCTTT
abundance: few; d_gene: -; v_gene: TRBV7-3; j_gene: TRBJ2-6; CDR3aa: CASSLYAGANVLTF; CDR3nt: TGTGCCAGCAGCTTATATGCTGGGGCCAACGTCCTGACTTTC
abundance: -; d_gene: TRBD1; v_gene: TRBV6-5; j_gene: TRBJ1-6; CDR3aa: CASSYWDRASPLHF; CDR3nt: TGTGCCAGCAGTTACTGGGACAGGGCTTCACCCCTCCACTTT